Presented here are 27 T cell receptor beta chains from one specimen sequenced in a study of tumor and adjacent non-tumor tissue in lung cancer. The template was RNA from unsorted bulk tissue. Three rounds of nested PCR, following a modified ARM-PCR protocol, produced the TCRbeta library. TCRdb analysed the multiplex PCR reads with MiXCR anew, one entry per CDR3 protein. The data contain 100,000 to 120,000 distinct CDR3 sequences, nearly 85% of them singletons. Sequencing was carried out using lung tumor tissue. The receptors were gathered from a man between 65 and 79 years old with non-small cell lung cancer.

The chain carries TRBV29-1 and TRBJ2-1; 8 nucleotides agree with TRBD2. The germline CDR1 and CDR2 sequences are SQVTM and ANQGSEA. This CDR3 region has 16 residues. The J segment lost 15 bases and the V segment lost 8 bases, leaving 27 bases of the junction unmatched. The CDR3 nucleotides are TGCAGCATTAAAGATCACACTAGCGGCATCTACAATGATCGGTTCTTC. This gives the protein CSIKDHTSGIYNDRFF.

Comment on this clonotype: A much larger clone sits a single nucleotide away, making a read error possible. The CDR3 here is CASSPPEGSGEKLLF. In nucleotides, the CDR3 is TGCGCCAGCAGCCCACCGGAGGGCTCGGGTGAAAAACTGCTTTTT. The chain links TRBV5-1 to TRBJ1-4; D is uncertain. Germline V CDR1 and CDR2: SGHRS, YFSETQ. CDR3 length: 15 amino acids.

This clonotype was recorded at least ten times. The chain has TRBV28 and TRBJ2-1; possibly TRBD1 for D (6 bases). From germline, CDR1 is MDHEN and CDR2 SYDVKM. V was cut by 5 bases and J by 5 bases, with 16 bases left in between. The CDR3 extends over 15 amino acids. The DNA for the CDR3 is TGTGCCAGCAGTCTCACGACAGGTTGGAACAATGAGCAGTTCTTC. Translation gives CASSLTTGWNNEQFF.

The chain couples TRBV20-1 to TRBJ2-7; 9 bases agree with TRBD2. Germline V gene sequence: CDR1 DFQATT, CDR2 SNEGSKA (reference sequence). CDR3 length: 15 amino acids. Trimming removed 0 bases from V and 3 bases from J; junction bases left unmatched: 6. The CDR3 DNA reads TGCAGTGCTAGAGATACGCTAGCGGGACTCTACGAGCAGTACTTC. It specifies CSARDTLAGLYEQYF.

The count of this clonotype is one. This CDR3 fails to terminate in the conserved phenylalanine or tryptophan, so it likely reflects a read error. The chain joins TRBV11-2 to TRBJ2-3, with D possibly being TRBD1 or TRBD2 (5 bases each). The germline CDR1 and CDR2 sequences are SGHAT and FQNNGV. V dropped 3 bases and J dropped 1 base, with 11 bases sitting between them. The CDR3 is 15 residues long. The CDR3 DNA sequence: TGTGCCAGCAGCTTTGTGGGGACGGGCACAGATACGCAGTATTCT. It specifies CASSFVGTGTDTQYS.

About this clonotype itself: Being one base from a much bigger clone, this may be a read error. The chain combines TRBV20-1 with TRBJ2-7, with TRBD1 matching over 8 bases. Germline values: CDR1 DFQATT, CDR2 SNEGSKA (reference sequence). This CDR3 has 13 residues. The CDR3 sequence is CSADRGLAYEQHF. CDR3 sequence (DNA): TGCAGTGCTGACAGGGGTCTTGCCTACGAGCAGCACTTC.

Worth noting for this clonotype: A single base separates this from a much larger clone, so it may be a read error. The genes are TRBV10-3 and TRBJ2-1; 8 bases match TRBD1. J was trimmed by 0 bases and V by 8 bases; bases with no gene match: 3. The CDR3 length is 14 residues. Germline-derived CDR1 and CDR2 are ENHRY and SYGVKD. This CDR3 is CAIGGQGSYNEQFF. The DNA for the CDR3 is TGTGCCATCGGTGGACAGGGCTCCTACAATGAGCAGTTCTTC.

As for this clonotype: Compared with germline, one end of the junction differs, possibly owing to a read error. The chain couples TRBV11-3 to TRBJ2-1, with a possible D match to TRBD2 (7 bases). Germline assignment: CDR1 SGHNT and CDR2 YENEEA. The CDR3 has 16 residues. This CDR3 is CAYSLDPTGGRGEHFF. The CDR3 bases are TGTGCCTACAGCTTAGATCCCACGGGGGGCAGGGGTGAGCATTTCTTC.

On this clonotype itself: Its ends do not fully match the called genes, so a read error is possible. The V and J genes are TRBV11-2 and TRBJ1-1; a possible D gene is TRBD1 (6 bases). CDR3 length equals 14 residues. Germline CDR1 SGHAT, CDR2 FQNNGV. Written as DNA, the CDR3 is TGTGCCAGTAGCTTCGGCGGGGGCCTGATTGGAGCTTTCTTT. Translating it yields CASSFGGGLIGAFF.

The chain is built from TRBV6-2 or TRBV6-3 and TRBJ2-7; D is possibly TRBD2 (6 bases). The germline V gene encodes CDR1 MNHEY and CDR2 SVGEGT. Trimming pared 6 bases from V and 6 bases from J, leaving 24 bases between. The length of the CDR3 is 16 residues. CDR3 protein: CASRNTVGARGSEQYF. In DNA, the CDR3 is TGTGCCAGCAGGAATACTGTCGGGGCTCGGGGGAGCGAGCAGTACTTC.

Of note for this clonotype: A read error may explain this, as a much larger clone is one base away. The gene calls are TRBV2 and TRBJ1-5; possible D gene TRBD1, 5 bases. The CDR3 is made up of 13 amino acids. Germline CDR1 SNHLY, CDR2 FYNNEI. As DNA, the CDR3 is TGTCCCAGTACAGAGGTGAGGGGTCAGCCCCAGCATTTT. Protein: CPSTEVRGQPQHF.

The CDR3 protein is CASRSLVGVGNEQFF. The CDR3 DNA is TGTGCCAGCAGATCCCTAGTGGGGGTGGGGAATGAGCAGTTCTTC. This chain links TRBV6-5 with TRBJ2-1, with D perhaps being TRBD1 or TRBD2 (5 bases each). The germline V gene encodes CDR1 MNHEY and CDR2 SVGAGI. This CDR3 comprises 15 residues. Between the trimmed V and J ends, which lost 6 bases and 7 bases, there was a span of 19 bases.

A note on this clonotype: This may be a read error, as it is one base from a much larger clone. The chain couples TRBV7-3 to TRBJ2-1, with a tentative D call TRBD2 (5 bases). The CDR3 is made up of 15 amino acids. CDR1 is SGHTA and CDR2 is FQGTGA in the germline V gene. The CDR3: CASSLMSGMTNEKFF. CDR3 in DNA: TGTGCCAGCAGCTTAATGTCCGGGATGACCAATGAGAAGTTCTTC.

This clonotype was observed once. The rearrangement uses TRBV10-3 and TRBJ2-2; D is perhaps TRBD1 (6 bases). From germline, CDR1 is ENHRY and CDR2 SYGVKD. The CDR3 is made up of 15 amino acids. V was clipped by 4 bases and J by 9 bases, with 18 bases between them. The CDR3 nucleotides are TGTGCCATCAGTGGGGTCGACAGGCACAACAGGGAGCTGTTTTTT. It specifies CAISGVDRHNRELFF.

In the case of this clonotype: Lacking the conserved final phenylalanine or tryptophan, this CDR3 likely reflects a read error. V and J are TRBV29-1 and TRBJ1-4; 9 positions agree with TRBD1. Per the germline V gene, CDR1 is SQVTM and CDR2 is ANQGSEA. This CDR3 has 15 residues. The CDR3 DNA follows: TGTAGCGTTGATCCACCGGGACAGGGAGGTGAAAAACTGTTTTTA. Residues: CSVDPPGQGGEKLFL.

This clonotype was observed a few times. One junction end disagrees with the germline gene, perhaps due to a read error. This chain links TRBV6-2 or TRBV6-3 with TRBJ2-2; D is uncertain. The CDR3 is 14 amino acids. CDR1 is MNHEY, CDR2 SVGEGT, per germline. This CDR3 is CVSSMWTPPGELFF. The CDR3 DNA reads TGTGTCAGCAGTATGTGGACGCCACCCGGGGAGCTGTTTTTT.

To note about this clonotype: The junction departs from the called germline gene at one end, perhaps through a read error. The chain has TRBV6-2 or TRBV6-3 and TRBJ2-1; D remains ambiguous. CDR1 MNHEY and CDR2 SVGEGT come from the germline V gene. The CDR3 length is 13 residues. The CDR3 sequence: CASNRRGHNEQFF. CDR3 DNA: TGTGCCAGCAACAGACGCGGTCACAATGAACAGTTCTTC.

The CDR3 reads CASSLKSRDGGCRGYTF. The DNA for the CDR3 is TGTGCCAGCAGCTTGAAGTCCCGGGACGGGGGGTGCCGGGGCTACACCTTC. The rearrangement uses TRBV5-6 and TRBJ1-2, with D maybe TRBD1 (5 bases). CDR1 is SGHDT and CDR2 is YYEEEE in the germline V gene. Trimming removed 1 base at V and 8 bases at J, with 24 bases between. CDR3 length: 17 residues.

As for this clonotype: One base away lies a much larger clone, so this may be a sequencing read error. The rearrangement links TRBV7-9 to TRBJ2-1; no clear D gene. CDR1 is SEHNR and CDR2 is FQNEAQ in the germline V gene (reference sequence). The germline V and J ends were trimmed by 5 bases and 8 bases, with 19 bases remaining between them. The CDR3 covers 15 residues. The CDR3 DNA follows: TGTGCCAGCAGCCTTAAGTTCCGGTCCGACCATGAGCAGTTCTTC. Residues: CASSLKFRSDHEQFF. The full variable domain, its missing parts supplied by reference TRBV7-9 and TRBJ2-1, is DTGVSQNPRHKITKRGQNVTFRCDPISEHNRLYWYRQTLGQGPEFLTYFQNEAQLEKSRLLSDRFSAERPKGSFSTLEIQRTEQGDSAMYLCASSLKFRSDHEQFFGPGTRLTVL.

About this clonotype itself: The germline gene is not matched at one end of the junction; a read error may be the cause. The chain uses TRBV6-2 or TRBV6-3 and TRBJ2-1; D is undetermined. Germline CDR1 and CDR2: MNHEY and SVGEGT. This CDR3 region has 11 residues. CDR3 residues: CASRYMVSKFF. CDR3 nucleotides: TGTGCCAGCCGTTATATGGTCAGTAAGTTCTTC.

On this clonotype itself: The junction shows a germline mismatch at one end, possibly a read error. CDR3 nucleotides: TGTGTCAGCAGCTTGGGTTATGAGCAGTTCTTC. Translated: CVSSLGYEQFF. V usage is TRBV12-3 or TRBV12-4 and J usage is TRBJ2-1; D gene ambiguous. The CDR3 has 11 amino acids.

As concerns this clonotype: The junction does not match germline at one end; this may be a read error. The chain has TRBV11-3 and TRBJ2-3, with TRBD2 identical over 12 bases. The CDR3 sequence is 17 residues long. From germline, CDR1 is SGHNT and CDR2 YENEEA. CDR3 amino acids: CASNQGLAGSGSDMQYF. As DNA, the CDR3 is TGTGCCAGCAACCAAGGACTAGCGGGGTCAGGATCAGATATGCAGTATTTT.

The chain carries TRBV4-1 and TRBJ2-3; 8 nucleotides align to TRBD2. The germline V gene has CDR1 MGHRA and CDR2 YSYEKL. The CDR3 contains 16 residues. Trimming removed 0 bases from V and 7 bases from J; junction bases left unmatched: 9. The CDR3 protein is CASSQDTGGLVNTQYF. In DNA, the CDR3 is TGCGCCAGCAGCCAAGATACGGGGGGGCTGGTAAATACGCAGTATTTT.

With respect to this clonotype: One end of the junction fails to match germline, which may point to a read error. J is TRBJ2-7 and V is TRBV6-6, with D possibly TRBD2 on 6 matching bases. The germline CDR1 and CDR2 sequences are MNHNY and SVGAGI (reference sequence). The CDR3 is 13 amino acids. The CDR3 here is CASSYLRGYDQYF. The CDR3 nucleotides are TGTGCCAGCAGTTACTTGCGGGGCTACGATCAGTACTTC.

This clonotype has a handful of counts. The chain has TRBV15 and TRBJ2-3, with 8 nucleotides matching TRBD1. J gave up 5 bases and V 2 bases, and 21 bases lay outside the gene matches. Germline V gene lookup returns CDR1 LNHNV and CDR2 YYDKDF (reference sequence). The CDR3 has 20 residues. CDR3 nucleotide sequence: TGTGCCACCAGCAGATTACCGGGACAGGCGATGGCTAGCGTGAGAGATACGCAGTATTTT. Translated: CATSRLPGQAMASVRDTQYF.

In the case of this clonotype: The junction shows a germline mismatch at one end, possibly a read error. As DNA, the CDR3 is TGTGCCAGCATTTACTTCGGGTGGGGACAGAATAGCAATCAACCCCAGTATTTT. This sequence encodes CASIYFGWGQNSNQPQYF. The rearrangement uses TRBV6-6 and TRBJ1-5, with 7 bases identical to TRBD1. The DNA end is a closer match to TRBJ2-3, so the J assignment may be wrong. The germline CDR1 and CDR2 sequences are MNHNY and SVGAGI (reference sequence). This CDR3 contains 18 residues.

Details on this clonotype: No conserved phenylalanine or tryptophan is present at the end of the CDR3, so a read error is the likely explanation. The gene calls are TRBV11-2 and TRBJ2-7; the D is unclear. The V end lost 10 bases, the J end lost 6 bases, and 19 bases lay between the germline ends. From germline, CDR1 is SGHAT and CDR2 FQNNGV. This CDR3 has 13 amino acids. CDR3 in amino acids: CANNQWTEREQYY. For the CDR3, the DNA is TGTGCCAACAACCAATGGACCGAGCGCGAGCAGTACTAC.